A single sample is the source of the 2 T cell receptor beta chains below, sequenced in a study of CD8 T cells in ankylosing spondylitis. Regarding the study as a whole: Ankylosing spondylitis blood appeared to be characterized by a TCR beta motif of roughly eight highly homologous variants.

Antigens of these TCRs are unknown. Each CDR3 protein is one row after TCRdb ran MiXCR on the 5' RACE reads. The sample lists under 950,000 distinct CDR3 sequences, over 15% occurring once. The sequenced sample was blood, either unsorted or a sorted T cell fraction (not recorded which). These receptors were collected from a male donor with ankylosing spondylitis.

The V gene is TRBV20-1, the J gene TRBJ2-3, with a weak D call TRBD2 (6 bases). This CDR3 contains 16 residues. V was trimmed by 0 bases and J by 3 bases, leaving 16 bases between them. CDR1 is DFQATT and CDR2 is SNEGSKA in the germline V gene (reference sequence). The CDR3 spells CSAREGGGEATDTQYF. The CDR3 DNA is TGCAGTGCTAGAGAGGGGGGAGGAGAAGCAACAGATACGCAGTATTTT.

This clonotype was seen more than once but under ten times. The genes are TRBV25-1 and TRBJ1-3; TRBD1 is a possible D gene (6 bases). The ends were cut back, 4 bases at V and 0 bases at J, with 25 bases in the middle. The CDR3 extends over 20 amino acids. Germline values: CDR1 MGHDK, CDR2 SYGVNS. In DNA, the CDR3 is TGTGCCAGCAGTGGTTTAGGAACAAACAGGGCGAACCCCTCTGGAAACACCATATATTTT. Translating it yields CASSGLGTNRANPSGNTIYF.